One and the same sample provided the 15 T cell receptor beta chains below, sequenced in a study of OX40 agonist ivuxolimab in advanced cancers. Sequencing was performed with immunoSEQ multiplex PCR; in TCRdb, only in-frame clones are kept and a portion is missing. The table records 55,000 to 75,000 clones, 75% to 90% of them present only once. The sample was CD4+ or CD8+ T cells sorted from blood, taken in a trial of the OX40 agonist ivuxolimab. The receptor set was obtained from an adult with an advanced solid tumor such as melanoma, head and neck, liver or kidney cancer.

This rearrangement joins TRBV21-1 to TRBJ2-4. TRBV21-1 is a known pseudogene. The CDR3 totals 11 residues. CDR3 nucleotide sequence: TGTGCCAGCAGCAATGGAAACATTCAGTACTTC. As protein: CASSNGNIQYF.

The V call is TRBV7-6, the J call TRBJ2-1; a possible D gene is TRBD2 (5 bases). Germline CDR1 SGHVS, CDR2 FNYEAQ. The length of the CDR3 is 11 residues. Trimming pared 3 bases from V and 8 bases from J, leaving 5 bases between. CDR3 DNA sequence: TGTGCCAGCAGCTTCGGGGATGAGCAGTTCTTC. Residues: CASSFGDEQFF.

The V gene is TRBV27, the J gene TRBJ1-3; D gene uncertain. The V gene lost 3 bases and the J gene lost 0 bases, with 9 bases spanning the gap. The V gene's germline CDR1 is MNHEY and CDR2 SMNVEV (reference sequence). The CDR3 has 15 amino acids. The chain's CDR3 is CASSLAASSGNTIYF. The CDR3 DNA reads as TGTGCCAGCAGTTTGGCAGCGAGCTCTGGAAACACCATATATTTT.

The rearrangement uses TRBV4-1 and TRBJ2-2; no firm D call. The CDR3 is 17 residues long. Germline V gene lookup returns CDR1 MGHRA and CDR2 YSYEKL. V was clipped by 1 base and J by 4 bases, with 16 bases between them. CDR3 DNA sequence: TGCGCCAGCAGCCAAGGAGGACGAGGCGGAAGCACCGGGGAGCTGTTTTTT. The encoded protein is CASSQGGRGGSTGELFF.

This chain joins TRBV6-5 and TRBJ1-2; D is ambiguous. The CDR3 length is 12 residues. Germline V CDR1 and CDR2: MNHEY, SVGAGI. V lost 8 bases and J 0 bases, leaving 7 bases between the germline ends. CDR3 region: CASARANYGYTF. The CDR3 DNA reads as TGTGCCAGCGCCCGAGCTAACTATGGCTACACCTTC.

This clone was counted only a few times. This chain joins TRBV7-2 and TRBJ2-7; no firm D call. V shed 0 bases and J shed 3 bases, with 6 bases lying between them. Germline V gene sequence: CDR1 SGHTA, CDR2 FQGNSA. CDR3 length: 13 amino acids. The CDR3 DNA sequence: TGTGCCAGCAGCTTAGCAGGCAGCTACGAGCAGTACTTC. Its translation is CASSLAGSYEQYF.

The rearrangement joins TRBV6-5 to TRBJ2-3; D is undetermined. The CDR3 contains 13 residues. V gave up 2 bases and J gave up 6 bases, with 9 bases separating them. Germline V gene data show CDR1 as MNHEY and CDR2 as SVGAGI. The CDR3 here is CASSYRITDTQYF. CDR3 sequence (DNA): TGTGCCAGCAGTTACAGAATTACGGATACGCAGTATTTT.

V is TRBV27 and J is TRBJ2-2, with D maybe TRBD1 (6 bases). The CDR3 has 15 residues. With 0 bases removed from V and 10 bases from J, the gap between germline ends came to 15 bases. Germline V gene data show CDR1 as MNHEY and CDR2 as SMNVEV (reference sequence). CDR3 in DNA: TGTGCCAGCAGTTTATCGGGGAACAGGGCAGAGGAGCTGTTTTTT. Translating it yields CASSLSGNRAEELFF.

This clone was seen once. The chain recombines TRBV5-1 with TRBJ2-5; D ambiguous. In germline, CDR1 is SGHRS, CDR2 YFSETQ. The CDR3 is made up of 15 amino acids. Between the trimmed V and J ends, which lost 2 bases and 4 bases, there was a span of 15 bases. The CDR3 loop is CASSLAGRGIETQYF. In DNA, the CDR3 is TGCGCCAGCAGCTTAGCTGGTCGAGGAATAGAGACCCAGTACTTC.

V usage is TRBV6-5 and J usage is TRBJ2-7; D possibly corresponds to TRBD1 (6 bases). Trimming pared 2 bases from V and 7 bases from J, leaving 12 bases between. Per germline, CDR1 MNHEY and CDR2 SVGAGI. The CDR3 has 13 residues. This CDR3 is CASSYRGYKEQYF. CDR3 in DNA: TGTGCCAGCAGTTACAGGGGGTATAAGGAGCAGTACTTC.

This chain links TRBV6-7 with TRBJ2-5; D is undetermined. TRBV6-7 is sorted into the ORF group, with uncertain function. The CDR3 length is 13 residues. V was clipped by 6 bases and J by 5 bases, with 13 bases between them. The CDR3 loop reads CASSPSPLETQYF. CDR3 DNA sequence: TGTGCCAGCAGCCCCTCCCCACTGGAGACCCAGTACTTC.

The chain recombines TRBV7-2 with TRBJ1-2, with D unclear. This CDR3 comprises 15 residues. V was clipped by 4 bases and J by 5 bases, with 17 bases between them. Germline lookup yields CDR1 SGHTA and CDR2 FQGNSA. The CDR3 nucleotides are TGTGCCAGCAGCTCCTACGGCGCAGGTAGTTATGGCTACACCTTC. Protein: CASSSYGAGSYGYTF.

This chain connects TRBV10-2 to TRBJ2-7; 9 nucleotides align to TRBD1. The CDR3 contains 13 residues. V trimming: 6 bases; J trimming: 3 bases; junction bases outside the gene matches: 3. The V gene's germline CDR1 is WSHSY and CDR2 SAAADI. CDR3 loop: CASRGQGHYEQYF. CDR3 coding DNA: TGCGCCAGCAGGGGACAGGGACACTACGAGCAGTACTTC.

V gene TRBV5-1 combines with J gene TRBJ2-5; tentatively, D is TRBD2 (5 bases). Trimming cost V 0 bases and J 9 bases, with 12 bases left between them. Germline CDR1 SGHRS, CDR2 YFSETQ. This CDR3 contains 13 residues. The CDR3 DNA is TGCGCCAGCAGCTTGGGAGGAGGCTTCGCCCAGTACTTC. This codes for CASSLGGGFAQYF. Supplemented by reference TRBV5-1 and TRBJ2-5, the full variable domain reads KAGVTQTPRYLIKTRGQQVTLSCSPISGHRSVSWYQQTPGQGLQFLFEYFSETQRNKGNFPGRFSGRQFSNSRSEMNVSTLELGDSALYLCASSLGGGFAQYFGPGTRLLVL.

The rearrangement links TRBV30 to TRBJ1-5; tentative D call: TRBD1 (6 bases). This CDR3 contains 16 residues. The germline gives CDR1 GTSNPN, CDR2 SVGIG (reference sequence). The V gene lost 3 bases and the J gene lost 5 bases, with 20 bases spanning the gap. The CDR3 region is CAWSGQKYFIDQPQHF. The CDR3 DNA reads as TGTGCCTGGAGCGGACAGAAGTATTTTATAGATCAGCCCCAGCATTTT.